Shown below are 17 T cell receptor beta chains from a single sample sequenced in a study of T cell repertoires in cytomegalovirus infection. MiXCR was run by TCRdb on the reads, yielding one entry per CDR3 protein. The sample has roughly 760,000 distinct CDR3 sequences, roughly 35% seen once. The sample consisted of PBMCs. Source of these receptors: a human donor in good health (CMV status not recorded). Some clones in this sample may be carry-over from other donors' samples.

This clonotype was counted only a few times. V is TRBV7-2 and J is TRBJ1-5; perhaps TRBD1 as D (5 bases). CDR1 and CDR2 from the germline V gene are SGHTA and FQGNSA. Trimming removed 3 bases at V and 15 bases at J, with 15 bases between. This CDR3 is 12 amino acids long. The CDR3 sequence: CASSFDGTLLHF. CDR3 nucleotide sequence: TGTGCCAGCAGCTTTGACGGGACCCTTCTGCATTTT.

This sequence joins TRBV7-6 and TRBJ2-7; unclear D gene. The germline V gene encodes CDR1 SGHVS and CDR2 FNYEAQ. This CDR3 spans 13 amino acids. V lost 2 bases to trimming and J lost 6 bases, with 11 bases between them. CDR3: CASSLSSSGEQYF. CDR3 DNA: TGTGCCAGCAGCTTAAGCTCCTCGGGCGAGCAGTACTTC.

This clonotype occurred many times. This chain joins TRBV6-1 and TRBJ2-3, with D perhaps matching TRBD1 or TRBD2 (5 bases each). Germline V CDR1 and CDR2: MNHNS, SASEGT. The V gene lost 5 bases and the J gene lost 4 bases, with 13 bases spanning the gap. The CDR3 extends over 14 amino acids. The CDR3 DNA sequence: TGTGCCAGCAGTTCAACCCGGGGCGCAGATACGCAGTATTTT. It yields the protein CASSSTRGADTQYF.

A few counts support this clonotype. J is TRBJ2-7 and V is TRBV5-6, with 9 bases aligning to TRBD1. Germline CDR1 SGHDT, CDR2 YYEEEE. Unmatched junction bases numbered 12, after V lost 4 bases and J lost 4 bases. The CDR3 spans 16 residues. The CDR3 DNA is TGTGCCAGCAGCCCACTTCAGGGGACAGGGAATTACGAGCAGTACTTC. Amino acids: CASSPLQGTGNYEQYF.

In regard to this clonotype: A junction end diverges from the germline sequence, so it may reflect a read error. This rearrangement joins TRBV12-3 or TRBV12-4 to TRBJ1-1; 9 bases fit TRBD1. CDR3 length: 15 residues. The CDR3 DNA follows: TGTGCCAGCAGACGAGACAGGGGGAAGTTCTCTGAAGATTTCTTT. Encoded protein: CASRRDRGKFSEDFF.

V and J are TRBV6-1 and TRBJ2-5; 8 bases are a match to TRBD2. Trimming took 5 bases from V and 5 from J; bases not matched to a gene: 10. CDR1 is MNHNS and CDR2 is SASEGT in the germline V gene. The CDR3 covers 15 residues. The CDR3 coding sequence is TGTGCCAGCAGTCCCCGGGGGGGGGGAGGCGAGACCCAGTACTTC. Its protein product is CASSPRGGGGETQYF.

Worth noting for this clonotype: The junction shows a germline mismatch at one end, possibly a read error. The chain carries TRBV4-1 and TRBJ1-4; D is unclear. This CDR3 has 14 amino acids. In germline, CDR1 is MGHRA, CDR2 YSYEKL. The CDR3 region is CASQWGATNEKLFF. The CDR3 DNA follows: TGTGCCAGTCAGTGGGGTGCAACTAATGAAAAACTGTTTTTT.

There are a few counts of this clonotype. The CDR3 reads CASSRGQGLNSPLHF. In DNA form, the CDR3 reads TGTGCCAGCAGCCGCGGGCAGGGTCTTAATTCACCCCTCCACTTT. The rearrangement joins TRBV2 to TRBJ1-6; TRBD1 might be the D (5 bases). The CDR3 has 15 residues. The V gene lost 6 bases and the J gene lost 6 bases, with 15 bases spanning the gap. CDR1 SNHLY and CDR2 FYNNEI come from the germline V gene.

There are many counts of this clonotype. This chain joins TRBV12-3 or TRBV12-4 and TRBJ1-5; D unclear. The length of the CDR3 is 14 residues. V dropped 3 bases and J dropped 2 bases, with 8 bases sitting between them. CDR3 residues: CASSFQVGNQPQHF. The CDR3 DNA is TGTGCCAGCAGTTTTCAGGTGGGCAATCAGCCCCAGCATTTT.

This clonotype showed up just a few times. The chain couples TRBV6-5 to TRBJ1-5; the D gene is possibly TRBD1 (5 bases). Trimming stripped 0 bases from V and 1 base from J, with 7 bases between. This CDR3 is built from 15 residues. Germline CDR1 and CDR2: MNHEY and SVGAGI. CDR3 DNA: TGTGCCAGCAGTTACTCGGAGGGGAGCAATCAGCCCCAGCATTTT. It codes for CASSYSEGSNQPQHF.

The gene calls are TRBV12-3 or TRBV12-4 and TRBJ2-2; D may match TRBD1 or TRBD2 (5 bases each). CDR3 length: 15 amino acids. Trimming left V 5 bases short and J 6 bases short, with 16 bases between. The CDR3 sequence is CASSDDWGRSGELFF. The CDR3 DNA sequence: TGTGCCAGCAGTGATGACTGGGGGAGATCCGGGGAGCTGTTTTTT.

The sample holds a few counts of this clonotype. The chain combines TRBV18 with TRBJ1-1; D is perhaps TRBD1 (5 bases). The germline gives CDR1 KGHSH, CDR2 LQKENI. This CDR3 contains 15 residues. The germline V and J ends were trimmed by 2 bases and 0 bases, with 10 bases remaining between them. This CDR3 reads CASSPGVGVNTEAFF. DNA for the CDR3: TGTGCCAGCTCACCAGGGGTGGGGGTGAACACTGAAGCTTTCTTT.

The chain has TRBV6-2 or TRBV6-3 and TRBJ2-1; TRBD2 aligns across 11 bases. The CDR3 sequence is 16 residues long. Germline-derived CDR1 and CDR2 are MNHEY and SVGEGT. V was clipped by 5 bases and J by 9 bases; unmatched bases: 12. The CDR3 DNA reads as TGTGCCAGCAGTGACGCGTGGGGGACTAGCGGTATTGAGCAGTTCTTC. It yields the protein CASSDAWGTSGIEQFF.

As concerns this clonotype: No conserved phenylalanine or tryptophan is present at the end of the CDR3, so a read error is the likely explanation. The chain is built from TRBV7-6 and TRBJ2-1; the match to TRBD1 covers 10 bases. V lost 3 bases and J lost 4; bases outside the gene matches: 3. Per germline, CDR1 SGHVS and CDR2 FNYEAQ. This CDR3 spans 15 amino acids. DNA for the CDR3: TGTGCCAGCAGCTTGGGACAGGGGTCTTACAATGAGCAGTTCTTA. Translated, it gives CASSLGQGSYNEQFL.

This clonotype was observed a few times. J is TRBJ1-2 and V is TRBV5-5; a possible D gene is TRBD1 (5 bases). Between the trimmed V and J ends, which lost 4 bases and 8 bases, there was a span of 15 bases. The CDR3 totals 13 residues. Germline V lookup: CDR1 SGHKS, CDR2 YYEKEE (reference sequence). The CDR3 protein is CASSPSWGDGYTF. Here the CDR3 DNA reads TGTGCCAGCAGCCCGAGTTGGGGGGACGGCTACACCTTC.

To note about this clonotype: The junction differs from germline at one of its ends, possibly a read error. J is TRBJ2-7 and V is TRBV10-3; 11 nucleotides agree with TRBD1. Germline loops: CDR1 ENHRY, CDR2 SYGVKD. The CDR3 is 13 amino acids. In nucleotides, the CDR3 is TGTGCCATAAGTGGGGACAGGGGGGCCGAGAGGGACTTC. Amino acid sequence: CAISGDRGAERDF.

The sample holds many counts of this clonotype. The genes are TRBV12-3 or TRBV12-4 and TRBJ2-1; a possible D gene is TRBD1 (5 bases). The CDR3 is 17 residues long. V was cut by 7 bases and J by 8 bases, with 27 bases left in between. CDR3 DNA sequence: TGTGCCAGCACTCTCCACCCCCGGCAGGGAAGGGCCCATGAGCAGTTCTTC. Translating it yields CASTLHPRQGRAHEQFF.